This is a list of T cell receptor beta chains from one sample in a study of cytomegalovirus exposure and HLA in healthy donors. TCRdb keeps only in-frame clones here, not all; method: immunoSEQ multiplex PCR. The sample carries under 200,000 clones, around 96% recorded once. The sequencing sample was made of PBMCs. The receptor source for this set is a woman younger than 30 in good health and CMV-seronegative. Each CDR3 is given with its conserved first and last residue. The order of the fields is V gene, J gene, CDR3 protein.

>TRBV13|TRBJ1-1
CASSFGHSNTEAFF
>TRBV4-3|TRBJ1-5
CASSQGTGERRQPQHF
>TRBV5-1|TRBJ2-7
CASSSRGQGAGEQYF
>TRBV4-2|TRBJ1-1
CASSVRRAGDTEAFF
>TRBV11-2|TRBJ2-2
CASSVQGSTGELFF
>TRBV7-2|TRBJ1-1
CASSLALPEAFF
>TRBV18|TRBJ1-2
CASSPRSTEGYTF
>TRBV6-5|TRBJ2-3
CASSGTGSTDTQYF
>TRBV6-4|TRBJ1-5
CASSDQGGGQPQHF
>TRBV7-6|TRBJ1-1
CASSLGAGTEAFF
>TRBV15|TRBJ1-6
CATSRDLTENSPLHF
>TRBV4-3|TRBJ2-3
CASSHGGRGNTDTQYF
>TRBV27|TRBJ1-6
CASRPSGGNSPLHF
>TRBV11-2|TRBJ1-3
CASSTGTGNTIYF
>TRBV7-9|TRBJ1-2
CASSLNFRAQAPYGYTF
>TRBV7-2|TRBJ2-5
CASSYSDRGHETQYF
>TRBV5-4|TRBJ1-1
CASSPGGNTEAFF
>TRBV19|TRBJ1-2
CASSIGGTQGTLYGYTF
>TRBV5-1|TRBJ2-3
CASSLLAVGGTDTQYF
>TRBV7-9|TRBJ2-3
CASSSSGARMSTDTQYF
>TRBV4-3|TRBJ2-2
CASSRTRELGELFF
>TRBV4-3|TRBJ2-1
CASSQDQTTGVYNEQFF
>TRBV27|TRBJ2-1
CASSPTNGQILSYNEQFF
>TRBV7-2|TRBJ2-1
CASSLGHRGILFF